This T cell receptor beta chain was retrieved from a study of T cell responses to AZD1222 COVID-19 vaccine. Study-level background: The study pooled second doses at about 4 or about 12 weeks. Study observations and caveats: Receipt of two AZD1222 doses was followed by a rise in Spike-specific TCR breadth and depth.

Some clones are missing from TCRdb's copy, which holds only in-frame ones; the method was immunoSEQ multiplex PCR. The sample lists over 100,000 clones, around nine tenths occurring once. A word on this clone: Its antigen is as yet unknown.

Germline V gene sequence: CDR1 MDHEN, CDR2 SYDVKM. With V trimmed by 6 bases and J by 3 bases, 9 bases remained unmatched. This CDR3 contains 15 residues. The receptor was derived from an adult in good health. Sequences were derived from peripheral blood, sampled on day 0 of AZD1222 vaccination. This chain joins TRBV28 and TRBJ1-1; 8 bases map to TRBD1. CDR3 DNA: TGTGCCAGCAGCCCCTGGCAGGGGGCAGACACTGAAGCTTTCTTT. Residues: CASSPWQGADTEAFF.